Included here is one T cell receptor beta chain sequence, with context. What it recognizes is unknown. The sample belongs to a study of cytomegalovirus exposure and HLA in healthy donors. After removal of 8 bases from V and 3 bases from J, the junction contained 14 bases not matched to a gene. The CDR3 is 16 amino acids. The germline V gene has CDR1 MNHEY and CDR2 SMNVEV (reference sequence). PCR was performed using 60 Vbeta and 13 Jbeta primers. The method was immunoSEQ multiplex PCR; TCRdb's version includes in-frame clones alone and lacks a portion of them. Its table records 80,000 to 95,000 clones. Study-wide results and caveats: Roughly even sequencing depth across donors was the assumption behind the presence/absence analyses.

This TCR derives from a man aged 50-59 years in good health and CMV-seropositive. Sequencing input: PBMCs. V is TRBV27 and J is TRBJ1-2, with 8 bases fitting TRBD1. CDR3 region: CASWGQEGPSDYGYTF. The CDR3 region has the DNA TGTGCCAGCTGGGGACAGGAGGGTCCTAGTGACTATGGCTACACCTTC.